This paragraph reports one T cell receptor beta chain. Its matching antigen is unknown. V was shortened by 1 base and J by 4 bases, with 5 bases between the two germline ends. The CDR3 runs to 13 residues. Germline CDR1 reads SGHRS; CDR2 reads YFSETQ. Isolation of CD4+ naive, central memory, regulatory and stem cell-like memory cells was achieved by sorting via CD45RO/CCR7/CD25/CD127/CD95/CD27. Sorted cells reached over 95% purity in every population. This sample stems from a study of beta chain features in type 1 diabetes. Every isolated RNA sample was fully reverse transcribed, so sequencing captured expressed TCRB transcripts. Using immunoSEQ multiplex PCR, the repertoire was profiled, and TCRdb retains in-frame clones only, with some absent. This table holds more than 300,000 clones, roughly 9% found once. Study results and caveats: Across all four CD4+ subsets, people with type 1 diabetes showed modestly shorter TCRB CDR3s.

This clonotype was sampled from a man aged 30 to 39 with type 1 diabetes. V is TRBV5-1 and J is TRBJ1-4; no definite D call. The sample was central memory CD4+ T cells from blood. Here the CDR3 reads CASSLIGNEKLFF. The DNA of the CDR3 is TGCGCCAGCAGCTTGATTGGTAATGAAAAACTGTTTTTT.